The clone carrying this TCR beta chain has just a few counts. Roughly 9.2 milliliters was the volume of peripheral blood drawn from each donor. Alongside a J-beta primer mix, a sample-barcoded 5' primer served in a second PCR lasting 7 to 11 cycles. Each of the cDNA molecules was tagged by a template-switch adaptor with 12 random nucleotides. One entry per CDR3 protein, called by TCRdb with MiXCR from the 5' RACE reads. The sample includes over 1.5 million distinct CDR3 sequences, about 50% of them seen just once. V was pared by 5 bases and J by 3 bases, with 17 bases of the junction left unmatched. The CDR3 spans 18 residues. Germline loops: CDR1 LNHNV, CDR2 YYDKDF (reference sequence). This sample was included in a study of blood T cells in healthy people across ages.

What was sequenced was blood. J is TRBJ2-3 and V is TRBV15; 7 nucleotides agree with TRBD2. The clonotype was recovered from a woman in her thirties or forties in good health. Written as DNA, the CDR3 is TGTGCCACCAGCGCCACCCCGGTGTCCGGGGGGAGGACAGATACGCAGTATTTT. Residues: CATSATPVSGGRTDTQYF. Full variable domain (outside the CDR3, taken from reference TRBV15 and TRBJ2-3): DAMVIQNPRYQVTQFGKPVTLSCSQTLNHNVMYWYQQKSSQAPKLLFHYYDKDFNNEADTPDNFQSRRPNTSFCFLDIRSPGLGDTAMYLCATSATPVSGGRTDTQYFGPGTRLTVL.